Listed here are 11 T cell receptor beta chains from one sample, sequenced in a study of cytomegalovirus exposure and HLA in healthy donors. The primer mix had 60 Vbeta and 13 Jbeta primers. Data came from immunoSEQ multiplex PCR; TCRdb stores just in-frame clones and leaves some out. The table lists roughly 160,000 clones, approximately 80% of them singletons, with roughly an eighth in the top ten. Sequencing was done on a sample of PBMCs. The receptor set was obtained from a woman aged 45-60 years in good health and CMV-seronegative.

The chain is built from TRBV7-2 and TRBJ2-3, with 7 bases that match TRBD2. V was pared by 5 bases and J by 4 bases, with 9 bases of the junction left unmatched. Germline lookup yields CDR1 SGHTA and CDR2 FQGNSA. CDR3 length: 15 residues. CDR3 region: CASSPLAGDADTQYF. DNA for the CDR3: TGTGCCAGCAGCCCCCTGGCGGGAGATGCAGATACGCAGTATTTT.

This clone occurred a few times. The chain employs TRBV15 and TRBJ1-3; unclear D gene. This CDR3 region has 15 residues. Germline CDR1 LNHNV, CDR2 YYDKDF (reference sequence). V lost 4 bases and J lost 2, with 12 bases in between. CDR3 amino acids: CATSTRRGPGNTIYF. CDR3 coding DNA: TGTGCCACCAGCACCAGGAGAGGGCCTGGAAACACCATATATTTT.

The chain's CDR3 is CASSLGASGGGQYEQFF. In nucleotides, the CDR3 is TGTGCCAGCAGCTTAGGCGCTAGCGGGGGGGGTCAATATGAGCAGTTCTTC. The V call is TRBV7-3, the J call TRBJ2-1; 12 bases line up with TRBD2. CDR3 length equals 17 residues. Germline values: CDR1 SGHTA, CDR2 FQGTGA. J lost 8 bases, V lost 2 bases, and 10 bases had no gene match. Full variable domain (outside the CDR3, taken from reference TRBV7-3 and TRBJ2-1): GAGVSQTPSNKVTEKGKYVELRCDPISGHTALYWYRQSLGQGPEFLIYFQGTGAADDSGLPNDRFFAVRPEGSVSTLKIQRTERGDSAVYLCASSLGASGGGQYEQFFGPGTRLTVL.

The chain employs TRBV14 and TRBJ2-3; possible D gene TRBD2, 6 bases. The V gene lost 0 bases and the J gene lost 9 bases, with 10 bases spanning the gap. The CDR3 length is 13 residues. CDR1 is SGHDN and CDR2 is FVKESK in the germline V gene. CDR3: CASSQDGGSTQYF. Written as DNA, the CDR3 is TGTGCCAGCAGCCAAGACGGGGGTTCGACGCAGTATTTT. The full variable domain, in which reference TRBV14 and TRBJ2-3 provide the parts outside the CDR3, is EAGVTQFPSHSVIEKGQTVTLRCDPISGHDNLYWYRRVMGKEIKFLLHFVKESKQDESGMPNNRFLAERTGGTYSTLKVQPAELEDSGVYFCASSQDGGSTQYFGPGTRLTVL.

The rearrangement uses TRBV6-5 and TRBJ1-1; 7 positions match TRBD1. J lost 7 bases, V lost 2 bases, and 7 bases had no gene match. The CDR3 has 14 residues. Germline-derived CDR1 and CDR2 are MNHEY and SVGAGI. The CDR3 sequence is CASSYAATGSEAFF. The DNA for the CDR3 is TGTGCCAGCAGTTACGCCGCGACAGGGAGTGAAGCTTTCTTT.

This chain uses TRBV18 with TRBJ1-1; TRBD1 might be the D (5 bases). V dropped 5 bases and J dropped 3 bases, with 10 bases sitting between them. The germline V gene has CDR1 KGHSH and CDR2 LQKENI. The CDR3 consists of 13 residues. The CDR3 region is CASSAGGDTEAFF. CDR3 coding DNA: TGTGCCAGCTCAGCCGGGGGGGACACTGAAGCTTTCTTT.

The chain recombines TRBV19 with TRBJ2-5, with TRBD2 identical over 8 bases. CDR3 length equals 15 residues. The germline CDR1 and CDR2 sequences are LNHDA and SQIVND (reference sequence). Unmatched junction bases numbered 6, after V lost 1 base and J lost 5 bases. The CDR3 region has the DNA TGTGCCAGTAGTATAGGCAGTAGCGGGACGGAGACCCAGTACTTC. Its translation is CASSIGSSGTETQYF.

CDR3 nucleotide sequence: TGTGCCAGCAGTATTCGACAGGGGGGCGATTCACCCCTCCACTTT. This sequence encodes CASSIRQGGDSPLHF. The chain joins TRBV2 to TRBJ1-6; TRBD1 matches 9 bases. Germline CDR1 SNHLY, CDR2 FYNNEI. The CDR3 covers 15 residues. V lost 5 bases, J lost 8 bases, and 7 bases stayed unmatched.

This chain connects TRBV19 to TRBJ2-2; 9 positions agree with TRBD2. V was pared by 5 bases and J by 5 bases, with 9 bases of the junction left unmatched. Germline-derived CDR1 and CDR2 are LNHDA and SQIVND (reference sequence). The CDR3 contains 16 residues. For the CDR3, the DNA is TGTGCCAGTAGTTTGCGGGAGGGGGTCCGGACCGGGGAGCTGTTTTTT. It translates to CASSLREGVRTGELFF. Complete variable domain (other parts from reference TRBV19 and TRBJ2-2): DGGITQSPKYLFRKEGQNVTLSCEQNLNHDAMYWYRQDPGQGLRLIYYSQIVNDFQKGDIAEGYSVSREKKESFPLTVTSAQKNPTAFYLCASSLREGVRTGELFFGEGSRLTVL.

This chain uses TRBV12-5 with TRBJ1-1; 7 positions agree with TRBD1. There are 17 residues in the CDR3. Germline CDR1 is LGHNT and CDR2 is FRNRAP. V shed 5 bases and J 0 bases; nucleotides not matched to a gene: 12. DNA of the CDR3: TGTGCTAGTGGTCGGCCCCTGGGACAGACTATGAACACTGAAGCTTTCTTT. It is translated as CASGRPLGQTMNTEAFF.

This clone was seen only once. The chain joins TRBV29-1 to TRBJ1-1, with TRBD1 matching 7 bases. V lost 1 base and J lost 5; bases outside the gene matches: 7. This CDR3 is built from 14 residues. Germline values: CDR1 SQVTM, CDR2 ANQGSEA. Here the CDR3 DNA reads TGCAGCGTTGAAGGGGCAGGGGGGAAGACTGAAGCTTTCTTT. Amino acid sequence: CSVEGAGGKTEAFF. The variable domain in full, completed from reference TRBV29-1 and TRBJ1-1, reads SAVISQKPSRDICQRGTSLTIQCQVDSQVTMMFWYRQQPGQSLTLIATANQGSEATYESGFVIDKFPISRPNLTFSTLTVSNMSPEDSSIYLCSVEGAGGKTEAFFGQGTRLTVV.